These T cell receptor beta chains were read from a single sample in a study of T cell responses to AZD1222 COVID-19 vaccine. Sequencing was performed with immunoSEQ multiplex PCR; in TCRdb, only in-frame clones are kept and a portion is missing. The table records some 110,000 clones, around nine tenths of them present only once. The material sequenced was peripheral blood, taken 28 days after the second AZD1222 dose. The receptors here all came from an adult who received the AZD1222 COVID-19 vaccine. CDR3s include the opening cysteine and the closing phenylalanine or tryptophan. The D gene is left open where the match is weak. Part of the rows lack a size; the others show once, few, many or a class for expanded clones.

CDR3aa	CDR3nt	v_gene	abundance	j_gene	d_gene
CASSLDRVGLHF	TGTGCCAGCAGCTTGGACAGGGTAGGGCTCCACTTT	TRBV5-4	.	TRBJ1-6	.
CASSTRGWVDTEAFF	TGTGCCAGCAGCACAAGGGGGTGGGTGGACACTGAAGCTTTCTTT	TRBV11-3	.	TRBJ1-1	.
CASSHGDIREQYF	TGCGCCAGCAGCCATGGGGACATTCGCGAGCAGTACTTC	TRBV4-1	.	TRBJ2-7	.
CASSSQGMEEKLFF	TGCGCCAGCAGCTCACAGGGAATGGAGGAAAAACTGTTTTTT	TRBV5-1	once	TRBJ1-4	.
CASSSSSIAGATGDTQYF	TGTGCCAGCAGCTCCTCCTCAATAGCGGGGGCTACCGGGGATACGCAGTATTTT	TRBV11-2	.	TRBJ2-3	TRBD2
CASSPTGRGLSTDTQYF	TGTGCCAGCAGCCCGACCGGGCGGGGCCTTAGCACAGATACGCAGTATTTT	TRBV9	.	TRBJ2-3	.
CASSLVQGDYSPLHF	TGTGCCAGCAGCTTAGTACAGGGTGACTATTCACCCCTCCACTTT	TRBV11-2	.	TRBJ1-6	.
CASSPPPGLVAFF	TGTGCCAGCTCACCACCCCCCGGGCTCGTAGCTTTCTTT	TRBV18	.	TRBJ1-1	.
CASSPAAEAFF	TGTGCCAGCAGCCCCGCGGCTGAGGCTTTCTTT	TRBV7-9	few	TRBJ1-1	.
CSASPGLATDTQYF	TGCAGTGCTAGTCCGGGACTAGCAACAGATACGCAGTATTTT	TRBV20-1	.	TRBJ2-3	TRBD2
CASSLGGGYSSYEQYF	TGCGCCAGCAGCTTGGGGGGCGGGTATAGCTCCTACGAGCAGTACTTC	TRBV5-1	.	TRBJ2-7	.
CASSFAGSYEQYF	TGTGCCAGTAGTTTCGCAGGATCCTACGAGCAGTACTTC	TRBV19	once	TRBJ2-7	.
CATSRWFNEQFF	TGTGCCACCAGCAGATGGTTCAATGAGCAGTTCTTC	TRBV15	.	TRBJ2-1	.
CASSQDRGAQILSPLHF	TGCGCCAGCAGCCAAGATAGGGGGGCTCAAATACTTTCACCCCTCCACTTT	TRBV4-1	.	TRBJ1-6	.
CASSGDRAYGYTF	TGTGCCAGCAGCGGGGACAGGGCCTATGGCTACACCTTC	TRBV2	.	TRBJ1-2	TRBD1
CASSPAGFGAGSPLHF	TGTGCCAGCTCACCCGCAGGCTTTGGGGCGGGGTCACCCCTCCACTTT	TRBV18	once	TRBJ1-6	.
CASSSPLSGTDTQYF	TGTGCCAGCTCAAGTCCACTTAGCGGAACAGATACGCAGTATTTT	TRBV18	.	TRBJ2-3	.
CASRARGYEQYF	TGTGCCAGCAGGGCCAGGGGCTACGAGCAGTACTTC	TRBV6-9	.	TRBJ2-7	.
CASSLESGKETQYF	TGTGCCAGCAGCCTCGAGTCGGGGAAAGAGACCCAGTACTTC	TRBV2	once	TRBJ2-5	.
CASILQGVNSGNTIYF	TGTGCCAGCATCCTACAGGGGGTCAACTCTGGAAACACCATATATTTT	TRBV27	.	TRBJ1-3	TRBD1
CASSGAGQGSYYSYEQYF	TGTGCCAGCAGTGGAGCGGGACAGGGGTCGTATTACTCCTACGAGCAGTACTTC	TRBV25-1	.	TRBJ2-7	TRBD1
CASSSGTYEQYF	TGCGCCAGCAGCTCAGGAACATACGAGCAGTACTTC	TRBV5-1	.	TRBJ2-7	.
CASSWGDRCYGYTF	TGCGCCAGCAGCTGGGGGGATCGTTGCTATGGCTACACCTTC	TRBV23-1	.	TRBJ1-2	.
CASSHTGQLAGELFF	TGTGCCAGCAGCCACACAGGACAGCTCGCCGGGGAGCTGTTTTTT	TRBV7-9	.	TRBJ2-2	.
CASSIKRGGFEKLFF	TGTGCCAGTAGTATTAAGCGCGGGGGATTTGAAAAACTGTTTTTT	TRBV19	.	TRBJ1-4	.
CASSPRQGLVTEAFF	TGTGCCAGCAGCCCCCGACAGGGGCTTGTCACTGAAGCTTTCTTT	TRBV28	.	TRBJ1-1	TRBD1
CASSFVGGSEAFF	TGTGCCAGCAGCTTTGTCGGGGGCTCTGAAGCTTTCTTT	TRBV7-3	.	TRBJ1-1	.
CASSSDGYGYTF	TGTGCCAGCAGCTCCGACGGCTATGGCTACACCTTC	TRBV7-3	.	TRBJ1-2	.
CASSRAWGLAGAGEQFF	TGTGCCAGCAGCCGGGCCTGGGGACTAGCGGGAGCGGGTGAGCAGTTCTTC	TRBV2	.	TRBJ2-1	TRBD2
CASSLPSSYEQYF	TGTGCCAGCAGTTTACCCAGCTCCTACGAGCAGTACTTC	TRBV12-3/TRBV12-4	.	TRBJ2-7	.
CASSQEGVGLAGFPITDTQYF	TGTGCCAGCAGCCAAGAGGGGGTGGGACTAGCGGGGTTCCCTATCACAGATACGCAGTATTTT	TRBV4-2	.	TRBJ2-3	TRBD2
CASSQHVTGGIADTQYF	TGCGCCAGCAGCCAACACGTAACAGGGGGCATCGCAGATACGCAGTATTTT	TRBV4-1	.	TRBJ2-3	TRBD1
CASSLDADQETQYF	TGTGCCAGCAGCTTAGATGCAGACCAAGAGACCCAGTACTTC	TRBV11-3	.	TRBJ2-5	.
CASSLELGRGEQYF	TGTGCCAGCAGCTTGGAGTTGGGGCGCGGTGAGCAGTACTTC	TRBV5-6	few	TRBJ2-7	.
CASSGGSVTKNTEAFF	TGCGCCAGCAGTGGAGGCAGCGTTACTAAGAACACTGAAGCTTTCTTT	TRBV10-2	.	TRBJ1-1	.
CAGWAGTINYGYTF	TGTGCCGGATGGGCGGGGACTATAAACTATGGCTACACCTTC	TRBV5-4	.	TRBJ1-2	.
CASSFGGSNQPQHF	TGCGCCAGCAGCTTCGGCGGTAGCAATCAGCCCCAGCATTTT	TRBV5-1	.	TRBJ1-5	.
CASSLEGSSNEQYF	TGCGCCAGCAGCTTGGAAGGTAGCAGCAACGAGCAGTACTTC	TRBV5-1	few	TRBJ2-7	.
CASSHRTGGSYEQYF	TGTGCCAGCAGCCACCGGACAGGGGGCTCCTACGAGCAGTACTTC	TRBV14	few	TRBJ2-7	TRBD1
CASRRTSQNTGELFF	TGTGCCAGTAGACGGACTAGCCAGAACACCGGGGAGCTGTTTTTT	TRBV19	.	TRBJ2-2	TRBD2
CASSPGLTSYTGELFF	TGTGCCAGCAGCCCGGGACTAACCTCGTACACCGGGGAGCTGTTTTTT	TRBV7-6	.	TRBJ2-2	TRBD2
CSVAHPDTQYF	TGCAGCGTTGCCCACCCAGATACGCAGTATTTT	TRBV29-1	.	TRBJ2-3	.
CASSYAAQLEQFF	TGTGCCAGCAGTTACGCGGCCCAACTTGAGCAGTTCTTC	TRBV6-5	.	TRBJ2-1	.
CASSLGGLYEQYF	TGTGCCAGCAGTTTGGGGGGGCTGTACGAGCAGTACTTC	TRBV6-5	.	TRBJ2-7	.
CASSTSGGSTYEQYF	TGTGCCAGTAGCACAAGCGGGGGCTCGACCTACGAGCAGTACTTC	TRBV19	.	TRBJ2-7	TRBD2
CASSIVGGGSYEQYF	TGTGCCAGCAGTATTGTAGGCGGAGGATCCTACGAGCAGTACTTC	TRBV6-2/TRBV6-3	.	TRBJ2-7	.
CASSQVDRQNTEAFF	TGTGCCAGCAGCCAAGTTGACAGACAGAACACTGAAGCTTTCTTT	TRBV4-2	.	TRBJ1-1	.
CATRGTGGTDTQYF	TGTGCCACCCGAGGGACAGGGGGGACAGATACGCAGTATTTT	TRBV27	.	TRBJ2-3	TRBD1
CASSLGAQAFF	TGTGCCAGCAGTTTGGGGGCGCAAGCTTTCTTT	TRBV28	.	TRBJ1-1	.
CASSDGGGADTQYF	TGTGCCAGCAGTGATGGCGGGGGGGCGGATACGCAGTATTTT	TRBV6-4	.	TRBJ2-3	TRBD2
CASSAGQDYNTGELFF	TGTGCCAGCAGCGCCGGACAGGATTATAACACCGGGGAGCTGTTTTTT	TRBV7-9	once	TRBJ2-2	TRBD1
CATSDLTGGGETQYF	TGTGCCACCAGTGATCTGACAGGGGGCGGTGAGACCCAGTACTTC	TRBV24-1	.	TRBJ2-5	TRBD1
CASSYSGVYGYTF	TGTGCCAGCAGTTACTCTGGAGTCTATGGCTACACCTTC	TRBV6-5	.	TRBJ1-2	.
CASSPRLAGANNEQFF	TGTGCCAGCAGCCCACGACTAGCGGGAGCAAATAATGAGCAGTTCTTC	TRBV4-2	.	TRBJ2-1	TRBD2
CASSQGPRITGELFF	TGCGCCAGCAGCCAGGGTCCGAGGATCACCGGGGAGCTGTTTTTT	TRBV4-1	.	TRBJ2-2	.
CASSSQVGEKLFF	TGTGCCAGCAGCTCCCAGGTTGGGGAAAAACTGTTTTTT	TRBV11-3	once	TRBJ1-4	.
CASSYDRGSREQYF	TGTGCCAGCAGCTATGACAGGGGAAGTCGCGAGCAGTACTTC	TRBV7-2	few	TRBJ2-7	TRBD1
CASSIVGGRTEQYF	TGTGCCAGTAGTATAGTAGGGGGGAGGACCGAGCAGTACTTC	TRBV19	few	TRBJ2-7	.
CASSLSDLGQGVGELFF	TGTGCCAGCAGCTTATCGGACCTGGGACAGGGAGTCGGGGAGCTGTTTTTT	TRBV7-9	few	TRBJ2-2	TRBD1